This T cell receptor (beta chain) is from a study of blood T cell repertoires in COVID-19. About the research overall: Researchers got acute and convalescent COVID-19 samples from the United States, Italy and Spain.

V shed 3 bases and J shed 2 bases, with 9 bases lying between them. The CDR3 covers 14 residues. Germline lookup yields CDR1 SNHLY and CDR2 FYNNEI. This table comes from immunoSEQ multiplex PCR, and its TCRdb copy is limited to in-frame clones, with some not included. Of about 240,000 clones detected, nearly 90% appear once; the ten largest clones hold 0.65% to 0.9%. This TCR derives from a woman aged 25 to 45 with acute or convalescent COVID-19. Sequenced sample: peripheral blood. The genes are TRBV2 and TRBJ2-3; D is uncertain. The CDR3 loop is CASSDPGSTDTQYF. The CDR3 bases are TGTGCCAGCAGTGATCCCGGGTCCACAGATACGCAGTATTTT.